The 21 T cell receptor beta chains presented below share a single source sample, sequenced in a study of yellow fever vaccine responses in identical twins. TCRdb re-analysed the RT-PCR reads in MiXCR, keeping a single row per CDR3 protein. Among 15,000 to 20,000 distinct CDR3 sequences listed, roughly 80% were seen once. This sample comprised T cells from blood (PBMCs), unsorted or a sorted subset (not recorded which), obtained before or after yellow fever vaccination (not recorded which). Receptors were obtained from a woman between 18 and 29 years old who received the yellow fever vaccine.

The table lists this clonotype with a count of one. V is TRBV20-1 and J is TRBJ2-3, with D possibly being TRBD2 (5 bases). V lost 0 bases and J lost 8, with 21 bases in between. The CDR3 is 16 residues long. The germline CDR1 and CDR2 sequences are DFQATT and SNEGSKA (reference sequence). CDR3 coding DNA: TGCAGTGCTAGAGATTCGGGAACTAGTTCTGAGGTTACGCAGTATTTT. Its protein is CSARDSGTSSEVTQYF.

The chain is built from TRBV2 and TRBJ2-5; 8 bases line up with TRBD1. Germline CDR1 is SNHLY and CDR2 is FYNNEI. V trimming: 7 bases; J trimming: 2 bases; junction bases outside the gene matches: 9. The CDR3 consists of 15 residues. CDR3: CASKKRQGLQETQYF. The CDR3 DNA reads as TGTGCCAGCAAAAAGAGACAGGGGCTACAAGAGACCCAGTACTTC.

This clonotype was seen a single time. This sequence joins TRBV4-1 and TRBJ1-5, with 7 nucleotides matching TRBD1. J gave up 3 bases and V 1 base, and 3 bases lay outside the gene matches. The CDR3 extends over 15 amino acids. The germline V gene has CDR1 MGHRA and CDR2 YSYEKL. CDR3 sequence reads: CASSQGQGINQPQHF. CDR3 sequence (DNA): TGCGCCAGCAGCCAAGGACAGGGTATCAATCAGCCCCAGCATTTT.

The chain employs TRBV11-1 and TRBJ1-5, with TRBD1 as a possible D gene (5 bases). Trimming removed 1 base from V and 5 bases from J, with 6 bases in between. The CDR3 spans 13 residues. Germline V CDR1 and CDR2: SGHAT, FQDESV (reference sequence). CDR3 in amino acids: CASSLVGDQPQHF. DNA of the CDR3: TGTGCCAGCAGCTTAGTAGGGGATCAGCCCCAGCATTTT.

This clonotype was seen just once. The chain carries TRBV11-2 and TRBJ2-7; D perhaps matches TRBD1 (5 bases). From germline, CDR1 is SGHAT and CDR2 FQNNGV. Trimming cost V 0 bases and J 0 bases, with 12 bases left between them. This CDR3 contains 16 residues. CDR3 coding DNA: TGTGCCAGCAGCTTAGACAGCAGGGCAACCTCCTACGAGCAGTACTTC. Translating it yields CASSLDSRATSYEQYF. The entire variable domain, with the rest obtained from reference TRBV11-2 and TRBJ2-7, is as follows: EAGVAQSPRYKIIEKRQSVAFWCNPISGHATLYWYQQILGQGPKLLIQFQNNGVVDDSQLPKDRFSAERLKGVDSTLKIQPAKLEDSAVYLCASSLDSRATSYEQYFGPGTRLTVT.

V is TRBV3-1 and J is TRBJ1-1, with D unresolved. Germline V CDR1 and CDR2: LGHDT, YNNKEL (reference sequence). This CDR3 is 11 amino acids long. Trimming stripped 4 bases from V and 5 bases from J, with 5 bases between. The CDR3 DNA reads TGTGCCAGCAGCCGCCTTACTGAAGCTTTCTTT. Amino acid sequence: CASSRLTEAFF.

The CDR3 is CASSLSGGGAYEQYF. In DNA, the CDR3 is TGTGCCAGCAGTTTATCCGGCGGGGGGGCTTACGAGCAGTACTTC. The V and J genes are TRBV27 and TRBJ2-7; 9 nucleotides align to TRBD2. Trimming took 0 bases from V and 4 from J; bases not matched to a gene: 4. The germline V gene has CDR1 MNHEY and CDR2 SMNVEV (reference sequence). This CDR3 has 15 amino acids.

The rearrangement joins TRBV11-1 to TRBJ2-1; either TRBD1 or TRBD2 may fit D (6 bases each). The CDR3 runs 17 residues. Trimming cost V 2 bases and J 8 bases, with 22 bases left between them. Germline CDR1 and CDR2: SGHAT and FQDESV (reference sequence). The CDR3 bases are TGTGCCAGCAGCTTAAGTTGGGGGGCGCGTAAGGACGATGAGCAGTTCTTC. The encoded protein is CASSLSWGARKDDEQFF. Using reference TRBV11-1 and TRBJ2-1 for the parts outside the CDR3, the full variable domain is EAEVAQSPRYKITEKSQAVAFWCDPISGHATLYWYRQILGQGPELLVQFQDESVVDDSQLPKDRFSAERLKGVDSTLKIQPAELGDSAMYLCASSLSWGARKDDEQFFGPGTRLTVL.

The rearrangement uses TRBV18 and TRBJ1-2; 7 bases agree with TRBD1. V trimming: 2 bases; J trimming: 7 bases; junction bases outside the gene matches: 7. Germline lookup yields CDR1 KGHSH and CDR2 LQKENI. CDR3 size: 14 residues. CDR3 protein: CASSPDSGGGGYTF. The CDR3 DNA sequence: TGTGCCAGCTCACCAGACTCAGGGGGTGGTGGCTACACCTTC.

The CDR3 DNA is TGTGCCAGCAGTTTAAATACAGGGGGCTACAACAATGAGCAGTTCTTC. Residues: CASSLNTGGYNNEQFF. The rearrangement links TRBV28 to TRBJ2-1; 9 nucleotides agree with TRBD1. Germline loops: CDR1 MDHEN, CDR2 SYDVKM. Trimming cost V 2 bases and J 5 bases; bases outside gene matches: 7. The length of the CDR3 is 16 residues.

The chain employs TRBV18 and TRBJ2-7; weak D call: TRBD2 (5 bases). The CDR3 covers 14 residues. The V end was cut by 3 bases, the J end by 5 bases, with 14 bases between. Germline values: CDR1 KGHSH, CDR2 LQKENI. The CDR3 protein is CASSPLPGFNEQYF. DNA of the CDR3: TGTGCCAGCTCACCTTTACCGGGATTCAACGAGCAGTACTTC. Drawing the rest from reference TRBV18 and TRBJ2-7, the complete variable domain is NAGVMQNPRHLVRRRGQEARLRCSPMKGHSHVYWYRQLPEEGLKFMVYLQKENIIDESGMPKERFSAEFPKEGPSILRIQQVVRGDSAAYFCASSPLPGFNEQYFGPGTRLTVT.

The chain joins TRBV20-1 to TRBJ1-1, with D unclear. V was cut by 6 bases and J by 4 bases, with 9 bases left in between. The CDR3 loop spans 11 amino acids. Germline V CDR1 and CDR2: DFQATT, SNEGSKA (reference sequence). The CDR3 DNA reads TGCAGTGCAAGACCCCTCACTGAAGCTTTCTTT. Translation gives CSARPLTEAFF.

The rearrangement joins TRBV11-3 to TRBJ1-1; D uncertain. V lost 7 bases to trimming and J lost 0 bases, with 21 bases between them. The CDR3 contains 17 residues. CDR1 is SGHNT, CDR2 YENEEA, per germline. This CDR3 reads CASTNVDGVGMNTEAFF. The CDR3 nucleotides read TGTGCCAGCACCAACGTGGACGGGGTAGGCATGAACACTGAAGCTTTCTTT.

This rearrangement joins TRBV4-3 to TRBJ2-7; TRBD1 agrees at 12 bases. With 0 bases clipped from V and 5 bases from J, the junction kept 5 bases outside the gene matches. The germline V gene encodes CDR1 LGHNA and CDR2 YSLEER. This CDR3 spans 16 amino acids. Here the CDR3 DNA reads TGCGCCAGCAGCCAAGATTCCGGGACAGGGGGCAACGAGCAGTACTTC. Translation: CASSQDSGTGGNEQYF.

The rearrangement joins TRBV29-1 to TRBJ2-7; TRBD1 matches at 7 bases. Germline CDR1 is SQVTM and CDR2 is ANQGSEA. The CDR3 has 13 residues. V dropped 3 bases and J dropped 0; count of bases not matched to a gene: 2. For the CDR3, the DNA is TGCAGCGTTGATGGACAGGACTCCTACGAGCAGTACTTC. Protein sequence: CSVDGQDSYEQYF.

This clonotype is medium-sized by share. The chain uses TRBV11-2 and TRBJ2-1; possible D gene TRBD2, 5 bases. Germline CDR1 is SGHAT and CDR2 is FQNNGV. Between the trimmed V and J ends, which lost 1 base and 9 bases, there was a span of 13 bases. This CDR3 is built from 14 residues. The CDR3 spells CASSLVPPGSEQFF. CDR3 DNA sequence: TGTGCCAGCAGCTTAGTTCCCCCGGGGAGTGAGCAGTTCTTC.

The chain combines TRBV10-1 with TRBJ2-7; D is tentatively TRBD1 or TRBD2 (5 bases each). The germline CDR1 and CDR2 sequences are WNHNN and SYGVQD (reference sequence). V shed 2 bases and J shed 5 bases, with 19 bases lying between them. The CDR3 covers 16 residues. CDR3 sequence reads: CASSETPLPGPDEQYF. The DNA of the CDR3 is TGCGCCAGCAGTGAGACCCCCCTACCGGGACCCGACGAGCAGTACTTC.

This clonotype was seen only a few times. The genes are TRBV20-1 and TRBJ2-5; the D is unclear. From germline, CDR1 is DFQATT and CDR2 SNEGSKA (reference sequence). The CDR3 contains 15 residues. V gave up 0 bases and J gave up 4 bases, with 15 bases separating them. CDR3: CSARDHHRETETQYF. The CDR3 DNA reads TGCAGTGCTAGAGATCACCACAGAGAAACAGAGACCCAGTACTTC.

J is TRBJ2-3 and V is TRBV9, with D possibly matching TRBD2 (5 bases). The CDR3 has 13 residues. Germline loops: CDR1 SGDLS, CDR2 YYNGEE. V lost 2 bases and J lost 4, with 8 bases in between. CDR3 amino acids: CASSVGVPDTQYF. The CDR3 DNA reads TGTGCCAGCAGCGTCGGGGTCCCAGATACGCAGTATTTT.

J is TRBJ1-5 and V is TRBV2; D not certain. V dropped 3 bases and J dropped 3 bases, with 9 bases sitting between them. This CDR3 is built from 14 residues. Germline V gene data show CDR1 as SNHLY and CDR2 as FYNNEI. This CDR3 is CASSEEAVNQPQHF. The CDR3 nucleotides are TGTGCCAGCAGTGAGGAGGCTGTCAATCAGCCCCAGCATTTT.

This clonotype was recorded a few times. The chain couples TRBV27 to TRBJ1-5, with a possible D match to TRBD1 (5 bases). This CDR3 contains 12 residues. Germline CDR1 reads MNHEY; CDR2 reads SMNVEV (reference sequence). V was clipped by 10 bases and J by 7 bases, with 14 bases between them. In DNA, the CDR3 is TGTGCCACGCAAAGCGGGGGACAGCCCCAGCATTTT. As protein: CATQSGGQPQHF.